The 15 T cell receptor beta chains given below trace back to one sample, sequenced in a study of beta chain features in type 1 diabetes. Expressed TCRB transcripts were sequenced, since all the RNA that had been isolated was reverse transcribed. The data were produced by immunoSEQ multiplex PCR, yet TCRdb's version contains in-frame clones alone and is incomplete. The data show roughly 400,000 clones, approximately 15% seen once. The specimen sequenced was naive CD4+ T cells from blood. Receptors originate from a man under 40 in good health.

The V and J genes are TRBV29-1 and TRBJ2-7, with TRBD1 as a possible D gene (6 bases). Trimming took off 6 bases at V and 6 bases at J, with 12 bases between the two ends. The CDR3 has 11 residues. CDR1 and CDR2 from the germline V gene are SQVTM and ANQGSEA. In DNA form, the CDR3 reads TGCAGCGTCGGGGACATCCCCGAGCAGTACTTC. Protein product: CSVGDIPEQYF.

This rearrangement joins TRBV7-2 to TRBJ2-1, with TRBD2 matching over 10 bases. The CDR3 spans 17 residues. Germline loops: CDR1 SGHTA, CDR2 FQGNSA. Trimming removed 5 bases from V and 0 bases from J; junction bases left unmatched: 7. As DNA, the CDR3 is TGTGCCAGCAGCCTCGATTCTAGCGGGGGCTCCTACAATGAGCAGTTCTTC. As protein: CASSLDSSGGSYNEQFF.

This clone turned up a few times. This rearrangement joins TRBV4-1 to TRBJ2-6; 7 bases map to TRBD1. Germline values: CDR1 MGHRA, CDR2 YSYEKL. J gave up 2 bases and V 1 base, and 17 bases lay outside the gene matches. CDR3 length: 21 amino acids. The chain's CDR3 is CASSQVPVGAGGPPGANVLTF. DNA of the CDR3: TGCGCCAGCAGCCAAGTACCAGTCGGCGCAGGGGGTCCCCCTGGGGCCAACGTCCTGACTTTC.

The chain joins TRBV5-6 to TRBJ2-7, with a tentative D call TRBD1 (6 bases). CDR1 and CDR2 (germline): SGHDT, YYEEEE. Trimming took off 4 bases at V and 2 bases at J, with 10 bases between the two ends. There are 13 residues in the CDR3. The CDR3 nucleotides are TGTGCCAGCAGCAAAAGACAGGCCTACGAGCAGTACTTC. This translates into CASSKRQAYEQYF.

This clone occurred a few times. The rearrangement uses TRBV5-1 and TRBJ2-7, with D maybe TRBD2 (6 bases). Germline assignment: CDR1 SGHRS and CDR2 YFSETQ. The V end was cut by 1 base, the J end by 2 bases, with 10 bases between. CDR3 length equals 14 residues. In nucleotides, the CDR3 is TGCGCCAGCAGCTTGTATGCGGGAACCTACGAGCAGTACTTC. Translated: CASSLYAGTYEQYF.

This chain connects TRBV7-6 to TRBJ2-3; 14 positions agree with TRBD2. The germline V gene encodes CDR1 SGHVS and CDR2 FNYEAQ. There are 16 residues in the CDR3. V lost 3 bases and J lost 3; bases outside the gene matches: 2. The CDR3 region is CASSFGTSGRTDTQYF. CDR3 DNA sequence: TGTGCCAGCAGCTTTGGGACTAGCGGGAGAACAGATACGCAGTATTTT.

The chain carries TRBV10-3 and TRBJ1-1, with unresolved D. The CDR3 contains 14 residues. The germline CDR1 and CDR2 sequences are ENHRY and SYGVKD. Trimming took off 4 bases at V and 0 bases at J, with 9 bases between the two ends. DNA of the CDR3: TGTGCCATCAGTGGGAACAGCATGAACACTGAAGCTTTCTTT. Protein product: CAISGNSMNTEAFF.

This clone has only a few counts. V is TRBV7-2 and J is TRBJ1-6, with TRBD1 identical over 8 bases. CDR1 is SGHTA and CDR2 is FQGNSA in the germline V gene. V lost 5 bases, J lost 9 bases, and 6 bases stayed unmatched. The CDR3 totals 14 residues. DNA of the CDR3: TGTGCCAGCAGCCAAGACAGGGGCGGTTCACCCCTCCACTTT. Residues: CASSQDRGGSPLHF.

CDR3 sequence: CASRPSGLNTGELFF. DNA of the CDR3: TGTGCCAGCAGACCTAGCGGCCTGAACACCGGGGAGCTGTTTTTT. The rearrangement joins TRBV4-2 to TRBJ2-2, with 7 positions matching TRBD2. Looked up from germline, CDR1 is LGHNA and CDR2 is YNFKEQ. This CDR3 is 15 amino acids long. After removal of 6 bases from V and 1 base from J, the junction contained 5 bases not matched to a gene.

This clone turned up a few times. The chain carries TRBV2 and TRBJ1-4; no reliable D call. CDR3 size: 15 residues. The V end was cut by 3 bases, the J end by 0 bases, with 8 bases between. Germline V gene lookup returns CDR1 SNHLY and CDR2 FYNNEI. The CDR3 loop is CASSEPSATNEKLFF. DNA for the CDR3: TGTGCCAGCAGTGAGCCTAGTGCAACTAATGAAAAACTGTTTTTT.

The J gene is TRBJ2-7, the V gene TRBV6-5; 7 bases map to TRBD1. Unmatched junction bases numbered 4, after V lost 5 bases and J lost 3 bases. The CDR3 runs 13 residues. The V gene's germline CDR1 is MNHEY and CDR2 SVGAGI. Here the CDR3 DNA reads TGTGCCAGCAGTCGGGGACAGTTCTACGAGCAGTACGTC. Protein sequence: CASSRGQFYEQYV.

This clone was found a few times. The gene calls are TRBV5-4 and TRBJ2-3, with D unresolved. Trimming shortened V by 3 bases and J by 0 bases, and 14 bases separated the two germline ends. The CDR3 runs to 16 residues. CDR1 is SGHNT, CDR2 YYREEE, per germline (reference sequence). This chain's CDR3 is CASSSPSTTSTDTQYF. CDR3 coding DNA: TGTGCCAGCAGCTCCCCAAGTACCACTAGCACAGATACGCAGTATTTT.

This clone was counted only a few times. This sample includes further DNA sequences coding for the same CDR3. This chain joins TRBV18 and TRBJ2-1; D is perhaps TRBD1 or TRBD2 (5 bases each). There are 16 residues in the CDR3. Germline CDR1 is KGHSH and CDR2 is LQKENI. With 6 bases removed from V and 0 bases from J, the gap between germline ends came to 15 bases. DNA for the CDR3: TGTGCCAGCTCCCCCGGGACGGGGAGCTCCTACAATGAGCAGTTCTTC. Translating gives CASSPGTGSSYNEQFF.

The J gene is TRBJ2-3, the V gene TRBV15, with 10 bases lining up with TRBD2. Germline loops: CDR1 LNHNV, CDR2 YYDKDF (reference sequence). V dropped 8 bases and J dropped 4; count of bases not matched to a gene: 6. This CDR3 contains 14 residues. The CDR3 bases are TGTGCCACCTTAGTAGCGGGAGGTTCAGATACGCAGTATTTT. As protein: CATLVAGGSDTQYF.

The chain is built from TRBV29-1 and TRBJ1-1; 7 bases are shared with TRBD1. This CDR3 has 12 residues. Germline assignment: CDR1 SQVTM and CDR2 ANQGSEA. Losses at the gene ends were 5 bases for V and 4 bases for J; bases not matched to a gene: 4. CDR3 DNA sequence: TGCAGCGTTAAAGGGGGCGGCACTGAAGCTTTCTTT. This translates into CSVKGGGTEAFF.